Listed below are T cell receptor beta chains from one sample, sequenced in a study of patients and donors after allogeneic stem cell transplantation. TCRdb reprocessed the RT-PCR reads with MiXCR, giving one entry per CDR3 protein. Here the sample spans approximately 150,000 distinct CDR3 sequences, about a third being singletons. The sequenced sample was blood, either unsorted or a sorted T cell fraction (not recorded which). The receptors were gathered from a human donor who was either an allogeneic HSCT recipient or a stem cell or donor lymphocyte infusion donor (not recorded which). It is not recorded whose cells these are; they may come from a transplant donor. CDR3s leave out the opening cysteine and the closing phenylalanine or tryptophan. Each record gives: D gene, V gene, CDR3 protein. D genes are given only for firm matches.

NA | TRBV12-3/TRBV12-4 | ASTSNTYGYT
NA | TRBV9 | ASSTDSYNEQF
NA | TRBV29-1 | SVELGTNYGYT
NA | TRBV7-8 | ASFPPGGAIGYT
NA | TRBV10-3 | AISEVKGTDTQY
NA | TRBV12-3/TRBV12-4 | ASSFQGDTEAF
NA | TRBV5-5 | ASSLRTDEQY
TRBD1 | TRBV20-1 | SAPQTGRTEAF
NA | TRBV7-9 | ASSPLGTVGNQPQH
NA | TRBV5-1 | ASSLRPGELF
NA | TRBV28 | ASGGLIPQH
NA | TRBV5-1 | ASSPFSTDTQY
NA | TRBV13 | ASSLNQVGPLH
NA | TRBV12-3/TRBV12-4 | ASSPVDSPLH
TRBD1 | TRBV6-2/TRBV6-3 | ASSHGQGLYGYT
NA | TRBV4-1 | ASSQGPSEGQGSTDTQY
NA | TRBV12-3/TRBV12-4 | ASSSDATDTQY
NA | TRBV29-1 | SASYGGEAF
NA | TRBV28 | ATWAQAVNQPQH
NA | TRBV24-1 | ATSDFGGTEAF
NA | TRBV5-1 | ASSLAGTPSSGNTIY
NA | TRBV12-3/TRBV12-4 | ASSARALAGEKLF
NA | TRBV20-1 | SALGRLNEKLF
NA | TRBV29-1 | SVAGEQF
NA | TRBV10-3 | AISVSVDTGELF
NA | TRBV12-3/TRBV12-4 | ASSPGWADTQY
NA | TRBV5-1 | ASSLQGLKTQY
NA | TRBV27 | ASSLGRGLYQETQY
NA | TRBV5-6 | ASSWTVSYEQY
NA | TRBV20-1 | SARRGSVGELF
TRBD1 | TRBV5-6 | ASSLGDRVYYGYT
NA | TRBV12-3/TRBV12-4 | ASSPSPGGRGEKLF
NA | TRBV27 | ASSLRRGSPFYGYT
NA | TRBV3-1 | ASSQDRGEPQH
NA | TRBV7-2 | ASSFGRYNQPQH
TRBD1 | TRBV10-2 | ASSEQGERTEAF
NA | TRBV4-3 | ASSQDPGSQPQH
TRBD2 | TRBV3-1 | ASSRLLGRDEQF
NA | TRBV5-1 | ASSWPWGDYNEQF
NA | TRBV24-1 | ATSDLPTGTNTEAF
TRBD1 | TRBV5-8 | ASSLQGGEGYT
NA | TRBV5-1 | ASSLDVVATNEKLF
NA | TRBV3-1 | ASSLGEGGSDEQF
NA | TRBV11-1 | ASSLDGHFNYGYT
TRBD1 | TRBV18 | ASSPRDRGGTEAF
NA | TRBV4-2 | ASSQVMGRGDQPQH
NA | TRBV4-3 | ASSQVATGNGNTIY
NA | TRBV12-3/TRBV12-4 | ASSPREGFTEAF
NA | TRBV9 | ASSSAPNTEAF
NA | TRBV9 | ASSDLNEQF
NA | TRBV24-1 | ATNRVTDEQF
NA | TRBV12-3/TRBV12-4 | ASSLRGGYT
TRBD2 | TRBV12-3/TRBV12-4 | ASRNSGGAFGEQF
NA | TRBV30 | AWSAGDHYGYT
NA | TRBV6-6 | ASSTGGGNQPQH
NA | TRBV28 | ASSLDGPYNSPLH
NA | TRBV13 | ASSSGTGFNSPLH
NA | TRBV13 | ASSLGGFNQPQH
TRBD1 | TRBV12-3/TRBV12-4 | ASSLTGEDSPLH